The 27 T cell receptor beta chains below come from one sample, sequenced in a study of T cells and Merkel cell carcinoma outcomes. TCRdb keeps only in-frame clones here, not all; method: immunoSEQ multiplex PCR. The table shows 9,000 or so clones, with around four fifths occurring only once. Sequencing was done on a sample of tumor tissue from Merkel cell carcinoma. All receptors derive from a human donor with Merkel cell carcinoma.

This CDR3 reads CASSLNRRNYEQYF. DNA for the CDR3: TGCGCCAGCAGCTTGAACCGACGGAACTACGAGCAGTACTTC. The chain links TRBV5-1 to TRBJ2-7; D gene unclear. Germline CDR1 is SGHRS and CDR2 is YFSETQ. Trimming pared 1 base from V and 3 bases from J, leaving 11 bases between. The CDR3 contains 14 residues.

The chain recombines TRBV10-2 with TRBJ2-3, with 9 bases identical to TRBD2. This CDR3 region has 16 residues. CDR1 and CDR2 from the germline V gene are WSHSY and SAAADI. J lost 3 bases, V lost 6 bases, and 10 bases had no gene match. As DNA, the CDR3 is TGCGCCAGCAGGACCGCCTTACTAGCGGGTACAGATACGCAGTATTTT. Its protein product is CASRTALLAGTDTQYF.

CDR3 protein: CASSPLSDRDTEAFF. The CDR3 DNA sequence: TGTGCCAGCTCACCCCTCTCCGACAGGGACACTGAAGCTTTCTTT. The rearrangement uses TRBV18 and TRBJ1-1; 7 bases align to TRBD1. V was pared by 3 bases and J by 3 bases, with 7 bases of the junction left unmatched. CDR1 is KGHSH and CDR2 is LQKENI in the germline V gene. This CDR3 is 15 amino acids long. The full variable domain, in which reference TRBV18 and TRBJ1-1 provide the parts outside the CDR3, is NAGVMQNPRHLVRRRGQEARLRCSPMKGHSHVYWYRQLPEEGLKFMVYLQKENIIDESGMPKERFSAEFPKEGPSILRIQQVVRGDSAAYFCASSPLSDRDTEAFFGQGTRLTVV.

The chain combines TRBV29-1 with TRBJ1-4, with a tentative D call TRBD1 (6 bases). V lost 7 bases and J 1 base, leaving 10 bases between the germline ends. The germline V gene has CDR1 SQVTM and CDR2 ANQGSEA. This CDR3 is 13 amino acids long. CDR3 amino acids: CSARGQTNEKLFF. The CDR3 region has the DNA TGCAGCGCCCGGGGGCAAACTAATGAAAAACTGTTTTTT. Full variable domain (remainder filled in from reference TRBV29-1 and TRBJ1-4): SAVISQKPSRDICQRGTSLTIQCQVDSQVTMMFWYRQQPGQSLTLIATANQGSEATYESGFVIDKFPISRPNLTFSTLTVSNMSPEDSSIYLCSARGQTNEKLFFGSGTQLSVL.

The V and J genes are TRBV27 and TRBJ1-6; 7 positions match TRBD1. Germline V CDR1 and CDR2: MNHEY, SMNVEV (reference sequence). CDR3 length: 18 residues. The J segment lost 6 bases and the V segment lost 5 bases, leaving 16 bases of the junction unmatched. As DNA, the CDR3 is TGTGCCAGCAGTCCTTTCCGACTCTCCGGGACAGCTAATTCACCCCTCCACTTT. It is translated as CASSPFRLSGTANSPLHF.

V usage is TRBV5-1 and J usage is TRBJ2-1; D is unclear. Germline loops: CDR1 SGHRS, CDR2 YFSETQ. The CDR3 extends over 15 amino acids. The V gene lost 0 bases and the J gene lost 9 bases, with 16 bases spanning the gap. CDR3 protein: CASSLGVETPVEQFF. For the CDR3, the DNA is TGCGCCAGCAGCTTGGGGGTTGAGACGCCCGTTGAGCAGTTCTTC.

CDR3 coding DNA: TGTGCCATCAGCGGGACATCCCGAGGCGGCTCCTACAATGAGCAGTTCTTC. Its protein is CAISGTSRGGSYNEQFF. V usage is TRBV10-3 and J usage is TRBJ2-1, with D possibly matching TRBD1 (6 bases). This CDR3 contains 17 residues. V lost 6 bases and J lost 0, with 18 bases in between. Germline CDR1 and CDR2: ENHRY and SYGVKD.

The genes are TRBV18 and TRBJ2-2, with 8 bases matching TRBD2. There are 17 residues in the CDR3. In germline, CDR1 is KGHSH, CDR2 LQKENI. V was clipped by 4 bases and J by 5 bases; unmatched bases: 12. For the CDR3, the DNA is TGTGCCAGCTCACTGGAGGCCCAGCGGGGGTTAACCGGGGAGCTGTTTTTT. As protein: CASSLEAQRGLTGELFF.

J is TRBJ1-2 and V is TRBV6-1, with TRBD1 matching 11 bases. Germline CDR1 MNHNS, CDR2 SASEGT. CDR3 length: 15 residues. Trimming at V came to 2 bases and at J to 7 bases, leaving 6 bases not matched to a gene. The CDR3 region is CASSELGQGVRGYTF. The CDR3 region has the DNA TGTGCCAGCAGTGAACTGGGACAGGGGGTGCGTGGCTACACCTTC.

This rearrangement joins TRBV9 to TRBJ2-3, with D perhaps assigned TRBD1 or TRBD2 (6 bases each). The CDR3 spans 17 residues. Germline CDR1 SGDLS, CDR2 YYNGEE. The ends were cut back, 0 bases at V and 3 bases at J, with 17 bases in the middle. CDR3 residues: CASSVGGGGHRTDTQYF. DNA for the CDR3: TGTGCCAGCAGCGTAGGAGGAGGGGGACACAGAACAGATACGCAGTATTTT.

This rearrangement joins TRBV9 to TRBJ2-6; 12 bases align to TRBD2. The V and J ends lost 3 bases and 3 bases, in that order; junction bases with no gene match: 7. CDR3 length equals 18 residues. Germline V CDR1 and CDR2: SGDLS, YYNGEE. This CDR3 reads CASSATSGGTFGANVLTF. CDR3 nucleotides: TGTGCCAGCAGCGCGACTAGCGGGGGAACATTTGGGGCCAACGTCCTGACTTTC.

The CDR3 DNA reads as TGTGCCAGCAGCACCCGTGGGGGACTCTACGAGCAGTACTTC. As protein: CASSTRGGLYEQYF. The V gene is TRBV7-9, the J gene TRBJ2-7; tentatively, D is TRBD2 (6 bases). This CDR3 has 14 residues. Per the germline V gene, CDR1 is SEHNR and CDR2 is FQNEAQ (reference sequence). Trimming took 5 bases from V and 3 from J, leaving 14 bases between them.

In this sample, this clone turned up once. The rearrangement uses TRBV6-5 and TRBJ2-7, with 7 nucleotides matching TRBD1. CDR1 and CDR2 (germline): MNHEY, SVGAGI. This CDR3 is built from 14 residues. V lost 0 bases and J lost 2; bases outside the gene matches: 1. For the CDR3, the DNA is TGTGCCAGCAGTTACTCCCAGGGGGCCTACGAGCAGTACTTC. Amino acid sequence: CASSYSQGAYEQYF.

As regards this clone: The DNA is omitted, as the CDR3 cannot be located on it reliably, and the CDR3 follows TCRdb's listing. This chain uses TRBV2 with TRBJ2-7; TRBD1 reflects the table's D call only, with no check against the DNA. The CDR3 totals 13 residues, both ends included. Germline CDR1 reads SNHLY; CDR2 reads FYNNEI. CDR3 sequence: CASSTSTGYEQYF.

The J gene is TRBJ1-2, the V gene TRBV6-4; 9 bases match TRBD1. The CDR3 has 15 residues. V lost 4 bases, J lost 0 bases, and 3 bases stayed unmatched. CDR1 and CDR2 (germline): MRHNA, SNTAGT. The CDR3 sequence: CASSVDRGPNYGYTF. The CDR3 DNA reads TGTGCCAGCAGTGTGGACAGGGGTCCTAACTATGGCTACACCTTC.

This chain joins TRBV19 and TRBJ2-7, with D hard to call. Trimming left V 5 bases short and J 7 bases short, with 15 bases between. The CDR3 runs to 13 residues. Looked up from germline, CDR1 is LNHDA and CDR2 is SQIVND (reference sequence). The CDR3 is CASSVTRVGEQYF. Here the CDR3 DNA reads TGTGCCAGTAGTGTCACAAGGGTGGGAGAGCAGTACTTC.

The V and J genes are TRBV5-1 and TRBJ1-1, with a weak D call TRBD1 (5 bases). CDR1 and CDR2 from the germline V gene are SGHRS and YFSETQ. The CDR3 runs to 14 residues. V lost 0 bases, J lost 6 bases, and 12 bases lay in between. The CDR3 protein is CASSLVPGGSEAFF. CDR3 bases: TGCGCCAGCAGCTTGGTTCCCGGGGGATCTGAAGCTTTCTTT.

This chain links TRBV7-9 with TRBJ2-2, with TRBD1 matching 12 bases. The ends lost 5 bases at V and 4 bases at J; junction bases unmatched: 2. Germline CDR1 is SEHNR and CDR2 is FQNEAQ (reference sequence). The CDR3 is made up of 15 amino acids. Written as DNA, the CDR3 is TGTGCCAGCAGCGGGGGACAGGGGGCCACCGGGGAGCTGTTTTTT. Its translation is CASSGGQGATGELFF.

In this sample, this clone turned up a few times. The V gene is TRBV28, the J gene TRBJ2-3; 8 positions match TRBD1. V lost 6 bases, J lost 2 bases, and 7 bases stayed unmatched. The CDR3 contains 15 residues. Germline CDR1 MDHEN, CDR2 SYDVKM. The DNA for the CDR3 is TGTGCCAGCAGGCCGACAGGGGCTTCCACAGATACGCAGTATTTT. Its protein product is CASRPTGASTDTQYF.

The chain recombines TRBV18 with TRBJ2-1; 8 bases line up with TRBD1. The ends lost 3 bases at V and 7 bases at J; junction bases unmatched: 8. Germline CDR1 is KGHSH and CDR2 is LQKENI. The CDR3 length is 15 residues. The CDR3 loop is CASSPRQGMRNEQFF. The DNA of the CDR3 is TGTGCCAGCTCACCGCGACAGGGGATGAGAAATGAGCAGTTCTTC.

The gene calls are TRBV28 and TRBJ1-2; the D gene is possibly TRBD1 (5 bases). CDR1 MDHEN and CDR2 SYDVKM come from the germline V gene. V dropped 5 bases and J dropped 5 bases, with 18 bases sitting between them. This CDR3 spans 15 amino acids. CDR3 DNA: TGTGCCAGCAGTCCTGGGACGACCGAATCATATGGCTACACCTTC. Its translation: CASSPGTTESYGYTF.

The V gene is TRBV11-1, the J gene TRBJ2-3, with 7 bases fitting TRBD2. The V and J ends lost 3 bases and 7 bases, in that order; junction bases with no gene match: 1. From germline, CDR1 is SGHAT and CDR2 FQDESV (reference sequence). CDR3 length: 12 residues. CDR3 nucleotides: TGTGCCAGCAGCTTGGGGGGGAATACGCAGTATTTT. It codes for CASSLGGNTQYF.

The chain employs TRBV6-1 and TRBJ2-3; unclear D gene. This CDR3 region has 12 residues. The ends were cut back, 4 bases at V and 6 bases at J, with 8 bases in the middle. CDR1 is MNHNS and CDR2 is SASEGT in the germline V gene. The CDR3 DNA is TGTGCCAGCAGTGTCCGCTCCGATACGCAGTATTTT. As protein: CASSVRSDTQYF.

V gene TRBV2 combines with J gene TRBJ2-6; possibly TRBD1 for D (7 bases). Germline assignment: CDR1 SNHLY and CDR2 FYNNEI. The length of the CDR3 is 15 residues. CDR3 loop: CAGGQGVVGANVLTF. CDR3 DNA: TGTGCAGGGGGGCAGGGGGTGGTCGGGGCCAACGTCCTGACTTTC.

J is TRBJ2-5 and V is TRBV5-1; D ambiguous. Germline lookup yields CDR1 SGHRS and CDR2 YFSETQ. This CDR3 has 14 amino acids. With 0 bases removed from V and 1 base from J, the gap between germline ends came to 7 bases. The CDR3 DNA follows: TGCGCCAGCAGCTTGGGACCGGTCCAAGAGACCCAGTACTTC. This codes for CASSLGPVQETQYF.

The CDR3 DNA reads as TGTGCCAGCAGATCATTACAGGGTACTACCGGGGAGCTGTTTTTT. Its protein product is CASRSLQGTTGELFF. The rearrangement links TRBV11-2 to TRBJ2-2; possibly TRBD1 for D (6 bases). CDR1 and CDR2 (germline): SGHAT, FQNNGV. This CDR3 contains 15 residues. The V and J ends lost 6 bases and 5 bases respectively, with 16 bases between them.

V gene TRBV18 combines with J gene TRBJ2-2, with D possibly being TRBD1 or TRBD2 (6 bases each). Looked up from germline, CDR1 is KGHSH and CDR2 is LQKENI. The CDR3 is 15 residues long. V was trimmed by 6 bases and J by 1 base, leaving 12 bases between them. The CDR3 DNA follows: TGTGCCAGCTCCCGGGGGACACTGAACACCGGGGAGCTGTTTTTT. Amino acids: CASSRGTLNTGELFF.